The clone carrying this TCR beta chain was observed many times. The antigen remains undetermined. The CDR3 length is 15 residues. Trimming cost V 3 bases and J 7 bases, with 16 bases left between them. TCRdb re-called the 5' RACE reads with MiXCR, one entry per CDR3 protein. This sample has approximately 240,000 distinct CDR3 sequences, with approximately 3.8% found just once. The data stem from a study of T cells after yellow fever vaccination. Findings and limits, study-wide: Contamination of FACS-sorted repertoires by abundant clonotypes from the bulk population could occur.

The sequence was obtained from a man younger than 30 who received the YFV17D yellow fever vaccine. Sequenced here: PBMCs, sampled 15 days after the yellow fever booster vaccination. The chain couples TRBV12-3 or TRBV12-4 to TRBJ1-5; D is undetermined. CDR3 nucleotides: TGTGCCAGCAGTTTTTTAGAGGGAAAAGACCAGCCCCAGCATTTT. Encoded protein: CASSFLEGKDQPQHF.